The TCR beta chain under discussion was sequenced for a study of blood T cell repertoires in COVID-19 (dated by TCRdb to the early 2020s). For context, the study as a whole: Samples from collaborators originated in the United States, Italy and Spain and spanned both the acute and convalescent phases of COVID-19. The dataset comprised deeply sampled blood TCRbeta repertoires from subjects exposed to, actively infected with, or recovered from COVID-19. HLA class I and class II types, where available, came from metadata supplied by the sample provider rather than from assay-based typing. Samples came from the ongoing ImmuneRACE study (first 160 participants) plus 1,254 subjects from 6 global collaborators. A freely available public database, intended as a resource for researchers studying the immune response to SARS-CoV-2, is where the repertoires were released. Sample metadata almost always included a de-identified subject ID, COVID-19 status, age in years and sex. The prospective study material was composed of cDNA or gDNA derived from T cells, B-cell-depleted T cells, or PBMCs. Study-wide findings and limitations: Clinical and demographic metadata were provided uncurated, with the amount varying by source and participant.

One collaborating source in Seattle enrolled patients during active infection and followed them longitudinally through the course of disease. The collaborating institutions used their own protocols to collect whole blood in K2EDTA tubes. Collaborator samples were shipped for TCRbeta analysis as frozen whole blood, isolated PBMCs, or DNA extracted from either sample type. The CDR3 spans 15 residues, from the cysteine through the phenylalanine. Only CDR3 DNA remains: 45 bases, in frame from the first base. V is cut by 7 bases and J by 7 bases, and the space between the germline ends is 21 bases. Taken from the germline V gene, the CDR1 and CDR2 loops are KGHDR and SFDVKD. The immunoSEQ Assay, a bias-controlled multiplex PCR, was used to amplify TCRbeta CDR3 regions from genomic DNA. As for the authors' bioinformatics: Nucleated cell counts per sample were estimated from amplification of reference gene primers within the assay. Sequence reads were collapsed and filtered to measure the absolute abundance of every unique TCRbeta CDR3 rearrangement. Productive Simpson clonality was computed per sample as the square root of Simpson's diversity index over productive rearrangements. TCRdb limited this immuneACCESS table to in-frame rearrangements with V and J called. A share of clones is missing; checked studies link under half to unresolved V genes, and the rest is unexplained. Clonal size and the V and J genes are those of that table, whereas D and trimming came from the DNA. Within this sample are roughly 410,000 clones, with around 91% of them counted one time only. The ten largest clones capture about 1.6% of the sample.

To note about this clone: Its antigen specificity is not known. One base away there is no much larger clone; base qualities are not given.

Sequencing was done on a sample of peripheral blood. The chain is made from TRBV24-1 and TRBJ1-2, with no reliable assignment of the D segment. The receptor comes from a woman aged 35 to 49 with COVID-19, enrolled during active disease. The nucleotides read TGTGCCACCAGAGGCGGGGTCTTATTTGGATGTGGCTACACCTTC. Translated, it reads CATRGGVLFGCGYTF.